This T cell receptor (beta chain) was recovered during a study of siplizumab effects on memory and regulatory T cells. The ends lost 4 bases at V and 4 bases at J; junction bases unmatched: 12. CDR1 and CDR2 (germline): KGHSH, LQKENI. CDR3 size: 17 residues. TCRdb keeps only in-frame clones here, not all; method: immunoSEQ multiplex PCR. The repertoire consists of some 100,000 clones, with about 91% occurring once and the leading ten covering about 0.7%. The source material was Tregs sorted from blood. This TCR was recovered from a human donor in good health. The V and J genes are TRBV18 and TRBJ2-2; 7 nucleotides align to TRBD1. The CDR3 DNA reads TGTGCCAGCTCACACCTGGGAACCAAGGGGGCCACCGGGGAGCTGTTTTTT. It codes for CASSHLGTKGATGELFF.